What follows describes a single TCR beta chain. The record originates from a study of shared T cell receptors in the human thymus. Repertoires were generated with immunoSEQ multiplex PCR, while TCRdb's copy carries only in-frame clones and drops some. The sample shows 650,000 to 950,000 clones, approximately 83% of them seen only once. CDR1 and CDR2 (germline): MNHEY, SVGAGI. CDR3 size: 16 residues. J lost 2 bases, V lost 4 bases, and 10 bases had no gene match. The data were also submitted as part of a second study, on human thymus T cells. That work states: In corrective heart surgery, resections were taken, and these provided the thymus tissue. Related studies found that unrelated individuals share highly overlapping thymic repertoires.

The gene calls are TRBV6-5 and TRBJ1-2; the match to TRBD1 covers 7 bases. Material for sequencing was thymocytes. This sequence was found in a girl less than two years old with a congenital heart defect. The CDR3 is CASSSHRGPKNYGYTF. CDR3 bases: TGTGCCAGCAGTTCCCACAGGGGCCCTAAGAACTATGGCTACACCTTC.